The 27 T cell receptor beta chains presented below share a single source sample, sequenced in a study of blood T cell repertoires in COVID-19. Measured with immunoSEQ multiplex PCR; TCRdb has only the in-frame clones, and not every one. The table records over 250,000 clones, approximately 88% of them present only once. The sequencing input was peripheral blood. These receptors were obtained from a man aged 45 to 65 with acute or convalescent COVID-19.

This chain connects TRBV27 to TRBJ1-1; D is perhaps TRBD1 (6 bases). CDR1 MNHEY and CDR2 SMNVEV come from the germline V gene (reference sequence). V was shortened by 6 bases and J by 1 base, with 9 bases between the two germline ends. The CDR3 loop spans 13 amino acids. The CDR3 DNA sequence: TGTGCCAGCAGCAGACAGGAGAACACTGAAGCTTTCTTT. Translated, it gives CASSRQENTEAFF.

V and J are TRBV7-9 and TRBJ2-7; TRBD1 matches at 8 bases. Per germline, CDR1 SEHNR and CDR2 FQNEAQ (reference sequence). The CDR3 covers 14 residues. V was clipped by 3 bases and J by 6 bases; unmatched bases: 7. The CDR3 DNA reads TGTGCCAGCAGCTTGGGAGACAGGGGTCTCGAGCAGTACTTC. This codes for CASSLGDRGLEQYF.

V is TRBV20-1 and J is TRBJ2-3, with 15 bases matching TRBD2. The CDR3 has 16 amino acids. Germline CDR1 reads DFQATT; CDR2 reads SNEGSKA (reference sequence). Germline trimming cut 3 bases from V and 7 bases from J; bases unmatched to any gene: 8. The CDR3 coding sequence is TGCAGTGCTAGTAGGACTAGCGGGGGGGCTGTAAATACGCAGTATTTT. Encoded protein: CSASRTSGGAVNTQYF.

Here the CDR3 DNA reads TGTGCCAGCAGTTACGCGGGACAGGTCCTAAGGGAGCAGTACTTC. Translating gives CASSYAGQVLREQYF. J is TRBJ2-7 and V is TRBV6-5; the match to TRBD1 covers 8 bases. The CDR3 has 15 residues. Germline V CDR1 and CDR2: MNHEY, SVGAGI. The ends lost 2 bases at V and 7 bases at J; junction bases unmatched: 10.

This clone has only one observation. This sequence joins TRBV11-1 and TRBJ1-3; D perhaps matches TRBD1 (5 bases). The V gene lost 5 bases and the J gene lost 0 bases, with 8 bases spanning the gap. This CDR3 is 14 amino acids long. Per germline, CDR1 SGHAT and CDR2 FQDESV (reference sequence). In DNA, the CDR3 is TGTGCCAGCAGCGGGGCCACCTCTGGAAACACCATATATTTT. Its protein is CASSGATSGNTIYF.

The chain combines TRBV25-1 with TRBJ2-5, with D uncertain. Germline V lookup: CDR1 MGHDK, CDR2 SYGVNS. The CDR3 has 16 residues. Trimming took 5 bases from V and 5 from J, leaving 21 bases between them. The chain's CDR3 is CASSPLRSAVTETQYF. The CDR3 DNA sequence: TGTGCCAGCAGTCCCCTGCGGAGTGCGGTTACGGAGACCCAGTACTTC.

The V call is TRBV25-1, the J call TRBJ1-6, with 9 bases aligning to TRBD1. Unmatched junction bases numbered 7, after V lost 3 bases and J lost 7 bases. This CDR3 comprises 16 residues. Germline values: CDR1 MGHDK, CDR2 SYGVNS. The chain's CDR3 is CASSDPRQGGNSPLHF. CDR3 DNA sequence: TGTGCCAGCAGTGACCCCAGACAGGGGGGAAATTCACCCCTCCACTTT.

The chain recombines TRBV5-4 with TRBJ1-1, with 7 bases fitting TRBD1. The length of the CDR3 is 15 residues. V trimming: 0 bases; J trimming: 5 bases; junction bases outside the gene matches: 7. Germline V CDR1 and CDR2: SGHNT, YYREEE (reference sequence). CDR3 DNA: TGTGCCAGCAGCTTGGACAGGGGCCGAGGGACTGAAGCTTTCTTT. Translating it yields CASSLDRGRGTEAFF.

This clone was found once. CDR3: CASSGTGYQPQHF. The CDR3 region has the DNA TGTGCCAGCAGTGGGACAGGCTATCAGCCCCAGCATTTT. The chain joins TRBV2 to TRBJ1-5; 7 nucleotides match TRBD1. Germline V lookup: CDR1 SNHLY, CDR2 FYNNEI. The ends lost 4 bases at V and 5 bases at J; junction bases unmatched: 2. This CDR3 contains 13 residues.

This chain connects TRBV9 to TRBJ2-7, with 11 nucleotides matching TRBD1. The CDR3 is 15 amino acids. Trimming removed 3 bases from V and 6 bases from J; junction bases left unmatched: 8. Looked up from germline, CDR1 is SGDLS and CDR2 is YYNGEE. The CDR3 bases are TGTGCCAGCAGCGGATCCGGGACAGGGGGTGGCGAGCAGTACTTC. This gives the protein CASSGSGTGGGEQYF.

The genes are TRBV12-5 and TRBJ2-1; 12 bases align to TRBD2. Germline V gene sequence: CDR1 LGHNT, CDR2 FRNRAP. The CDR3 is 18 amino acids. The J segment lost 5 bases and the V segment lost 1 base, leaving 9 bases of the junction unmatched. The CDR3 protein is CASGLAISSGGADNEQFF. The CDR3 region has the DNA TGTGCTAGTGGTTTGGCCATATCTAGCGGGGGGGCGGACAATGAGCAGTTCTTC. The full variable domain, completed using reference TRBV12-5 and TRBJ2-1, is DARVTQTPRHKVTEMGQEVTMRCQPILGHNTVFWYRQTMMQGLELLAYFRNRAPLDDSGMPKDRFSAEMPDATLATLKIQPSEPRDSAVYFCASGLAISSGGADNEQFFGPGTRLTVL.

V usage is TRBV19 and J usage is TRBJ2-7, with a tentative D call TRBD1 (6 bases). Germline V lookup: CDR1 LNHDA, CDR2 SQIVND (reference sequence). CDR3 length equals 14 residues. The ends were cut back, 7 bases at V and 3 bases at J, with 16 bases in the middle. This CDR3 reads CASNPGQYYYEQYF. The CDR3 DNA is TGTGCCAGTAACCCAGGACAGTACTACTACGAGCAGTACTTC.

This chain joins TRBV30 and TRBJ1-2, with D hard to call. The CDR3 extends over 12 amino acids. Trimming removed 0 bases from V and 8 bases from J, with 10 bases in between. In germline, CDR1 is GTSNPN, CDR2 SVGIG (reference sequence). CDR3 sequence: CAWSVTVWGYTF. The CDR3 coding sequence is TGTGCCTGGAGTGTCACAGTTTGGGGCTACACCTTC. The whole variable domain, remainder taken from reference TRBV30 and TRBJ1-2, is SQTIHQWPATLVQPVGSPLSLECTVEGTSNPNLYWYRQAAGRGLQLLFYSVGIGQISSEVPQNLSASRPQDRQFILSSKKLLLSDSGFYLCAWSVTVWGYTFGSGTRLTVV.

The rearrangement uses TRBV7-3 and TRBJ1-1; 9 bases are a match to TRBD1. CDR3 size: 17 residues. Germline trimming cut 4 bases from V and 5 bases from J; bases unmatched to any gene: 14. CDR1 SGHTA and CDR2 FQGTGA come from the germline V gene. CDR3 residues: CASSSRTGAQGRTEAFF. The DNA for the CDR3 is TGTGCCAGCAGCTCCCGGACAGGGGCGCAAGGGAGGACTGAAGCTTTCTTT.

This chain links TRBV2 with TRBJ2-4; tentative D call: TRBD2 (5 bases). Germline V gene lookup returns CDR1 SNHLY and CDR2 FYNNEI. The CDR3 totals 13 residues. Trimming pared 9 bases from V and 8 bases from J, leaving 17 bases between. CDR3 nucleotides: TGTGCCAGTACTAGGACGGCCCGGGACATTCAGTACTTC. As protein: CASTRTARDIQYF.

The J gene is TRBJ1-1, the V gene TRBV7-6; the D gene is possibly TRBD1 (5 bases). Germline CDR1 and CDR2: SGHVS and FNYEAQ. The V end lost 5 bases, the J end lost 2 bases, and 12 bases lay between the germline ends. The length of the CDR3 is 14 residues. CDR3 DNA sequence: TGTGCCAGCAGCCGGGGGGGAACTAACACTGAAGCTTTCTTT. Translated: CASSRGGTNTEAFF. The variable domain in full, with the rest retrieved from reference TRBV7-6 and TRBJ1-1, is GAGVSQSPRYKVTKRGQDVALRCDPISGHVSLYWYRQALGQGPEFLTYFNYEAQQDKSGLPNDRFSAERPEGSISTLTIQRTEQRDSAMYRCASSRGGTNTEAFFGQGTRLTVV.

This clone was observed a single time. Germline and junction disagree at one end, which may indicate a read error. The V and J genes are TRBV12-3 or TRBV12-4 and TRBJ2-7; 8 bases line up with TRBD1. The CDR3 covers 13 residues. The CDR3 sequence is CASSPGTGSERYF. The DNA for the CDR3 is TGTGCCAGCAGTCCCGGGACAGGTTCCGAGCGGTACTTC.

This chain uses TRBV25-1 with TRBJ1-4; D is ambiguous. The germline V and J ends were trimmed by 7 bases and 0 bases, with 9 bases remaining between them. Per germline, CDR1 MGHDK and CDR2 SYGVNS. This CDR3 has 14 residues. The CDR3 bases are TGTGCCAGCACGGGTTTCCCAACTAATGAAAAACTGTTTTTT. It yields the protein CASTGFPTNEKLFF.

The J gene is TRBJ2-7, the V gene TRBV5-6; D is unresolved. Deletions cut 2 bases from V and 0 bases from J, with 9 bases between. The CDR3 is 14 amino acids. Per the germline V gene, CDR1 is SGHDT and CDR2 is YYEEEE. The CDR3 spells CASSFSFSSYEQYF. As DNA, the CDR3 is TGTGCCAGCAGCTTCTCTTTCAGCTCCTACGAGCAGTACTTC.

This clone was found once. The V call is TRBV5-1, the J call TRBJ1-2; tentative D call: TRBD1 (5 bases). The CDR3 runs to 16 residues. Germline V lookup: CDR1 SGHRS, CDR2 YFSETQ. V lost 2 bases to trimming and J lost 1 base, with 15 bases between them. The CDR3 DNA reads as TGCGCCAGCAGCTTAAAAGTGCAGGGTAGTAACTATGGCTACACCTTC. Translation gives CASSLKVQGSNYGYTF.

The chain combines TRBV3-1 (or the pseudogene TRBV3-2) with TRBJ1-1, with D hard to call. V shed 3 bases and J shed 2 bases, with 7 bases lying between them. Germline values: CDR1 LGHDT, CDR2 YNNKEL (reference sequence). This CDR3 has 13 residues. The CDR3 is CASSQFVNTEAFF. CDR3 bases: TGTGCCAGCAGCCAGTTCGTAAACACTGAAGCTTTCTTT.

The chain is built from TRBV23-1 and TRBJ1-2, with 7 bases identical to TRBD1. TRBV23-1 is labeled an ORF, and its function is uncertain. J was trimmed by 7 bases and V by 7 bases; bases with no gene match: 12. The CDR3 is 14 residues long. CDR3 coding DNA: TGCGCCAGCATAACAACAGGGGCCTGGTGTGGCTACACCTTC. It codes for CASITTGAWCGYTF.

The chain links TRBV7-3 to TRBJ2-7; D is perhaps TRBD1 (6 bases). Per the germline V gene, CDR1 is SGHTA and CDR2 is FQGTGA. CDR3 length: 15 amino acids. The V end was cut by 5 bases, the J end by 6 bases, with 20 bases between. The CDR3, as DNA: TGTGCCAGCAGCCCGAGTGGGGGCCCTATGGCCGAGCAGTACTTC. Translating it yields CASSPSGGPMAEQYF.

This sequence joins TRBV11-3 and TRBJ2-5; 10 bases line up with TRBD2. Germline V lookup: CDR1 SGHNT, CDR2 YENEEA. CDR3 length: 15 amino acids. With 1 base clipped from V and 5 bases from J, the junction kept 4 bases outside the gene matches. CDR3 DNA: TGTGCCAGCAGCTTAGGGGGACTAGCGACGGAGACCCAGTACTTC. Translation: CASSLGGLATETQYF. Complete variable domain (other parts from reference TRBV11-3 and TRBJ2-5): EAGVVQSPRYKIIEKKQPVAFWCNPISGHNTLYWYLQNLGQGPELLIRYENEEAVDDSQLPKDRFSAERLKGVDSTLKIQPAELGDSAVYLCASSLGGLATETQYFGPGTRLLVL.

The chain joins TRBV21-1 to TRBJ2-1; the table's TRBD1 call for D was not verified on the DNA. TRBV21-1 is a pseudogene locus. This CDR3 is built from 15 residues. The CDR3 region is CASSKGQSSYNEQFF. The CDR3 DNA is TGTGCCAGCAGCAAAGGACAGAGCTCCTACAATGAGCAGTTCTTC.

The chain recombines TRBV6-5 with TRBJ1-1; 7 nucleotides match TRBD1. This CDR3 is built from 13 residues. Germline V lookup: CDR1 MNHEY, CDR2 SVGAGI. J was trimmed by 3 bases and V by 2 bases; bases with no gene match: 0. The CDR3, as DNA: TGTGCCAGCAGTTACCAGGGGGACACTGAAGCTTTCTTT. Its translation is CASSYQGDTEAFF.

The chain couples TRBV5-4 to TRBJ2-1; 10 nucleotides match TRBD2. There are 14 residues in the CDR3. The germline CDR1 and CDR2 sequences are SGHNT and YYREEE (reference sequence). V shed 6 bases and J 3 bases; nucleotides not matched to a gene: 3. The CDR3 region is CASTERGGYNEQFF. CDR3 DNA: TGTGCCAGCACCGAGCGGGGGGGCTACAATGAGCAGTTCTTC.